This TCR beta chain was identified during a study of OX40 agonist ivuxolimab in advanced cancers. The overall study: Patients assigned to dose escalation were diagnosed with hepatocellular carcinoma, melanoma, renal cell or head and neck cancer. General study results and limits: In the 0.1-3.0 mg/kg groups, partial responders showed among the lowest expansion.

Per germline, CDR1 LNHDA and CDR2 SQIVND (reference sequence). The CDR3 consists of 13 residues. Trimming pared 6 bases from V and 3 bases from J, leaving 8 bases between. Sequencing used immunoSEQ multiplex PCR; TCRdb keeps in-frame clones, though not all of them. The sample holds approximately 28,000 clones; 80% to 95% are singletons and the top ten take roughly a tenth. This clone was observed a handful of times. Antigen specificity is unknown. This clonotype was sampled from an adult with an advanced solid tumor such as melanoma, head and neck, liver or kidney cancer. Sequencing was performed on CD4+ or CD8+ T cells sorted from blood, taken in a trial of the OX40 agonist ivuxolimab. V gene TRBV19 combines with J gene TRBJ2-2; D is unresolved. The CDR3 loop is CASRSSYTGELFF. The CDR3 region has the DNA TGTGCCAGTAGGAGCAGTTACACCGGGGAGCTGTTTTTT.